This T cell receptor (beta chain) was documented in a study of blood T cell repertoires in COVID-19. The wider study: PBMCs, B-cell-depleted T cells, or T cells were the source of the cDNA or gDNA that made up the material.

Germline V gene lookup returns CDR1 MNHNY and CDR2 SVGAGI (reference sequence). Trimming took off 6 bases at V and 4 bases at J, with 15 bases between the two ends. The CDR3 length is 14 residues. Seattle-derived patients entered the study during active infection and were followed longitudinally. In the study's own analysis: Quantification of nucleated cells was approximated via reference gene primer amplification. Here immunoSEQ multiplex PCR was the method, and the copy in TCRdb shows in-frame clones only, minus some. The V and J calls and the clone size are those of that table, but D and trimming were determined from the DNA. Here the sample spans fewer than 200,000 clones, 82% being singletons.

Sequenced: peripheral blood. This clonotype originated in a woman aged 40 to 50 with COVID-19, enrolled during active disease. This chain joins TRBV6-6 and TRBJ1-2; perhaps TRBD1 as D (6 bases). The CDR3 DNA sequence: TGTGCCAGCAGGTCAATAGGACAGTTCTATGGCTACACCTTC. Its translation: CASRSIGQFYGYTF.